A selection of T cell receptor beta chains follows, all from one sample in a study of OX40 agonist ivuxolimab in advanced cancers. The assay was immunoSEQ multiplex PCR, and TCRdb's table has in-frame clones only and misses some. Of 35,000 to 45,000 clones detected, about 90% appear once; the ten largest clones hold approximately 28%. The sample here was CD4+ or CD8+ T cells sorted from blood, taken in a trial of the OX40 agonist ivuxolimab. Receptors originate from an adult with an advanced solid tumor such as melanoma, head and neck, liver or kidney cancer. The CDR3 runs from the conserved cysteine through the conserved F or W. D genes are given only for firm matches. Where a row states a size, it is once, few, many or the class of an expanded clone; other rows omit it.

TRBD1	-	TRBV7-6	TRBJ2-1	CASSPRQGATVEQFF	TGTGCCAGCAGCCCCAGACAGGGGGCGACGGTTGAGCAGTTCTTC
TRBD2	-	TRBV5-4	TRBJ2-7	CASSWGGNSGRLYEQYF	TGTGCCAGCAGCTGGGGGGGAAATAGCGGGAGACTATACGAGCAGTACTTC
-	many	TRBV6-6	TRBJ2-5	CASRKLQWARETQYF	TGTGCCAGCAGAAAGTTACAGTGGGCTCGGGAGACCCAGTACTTC
-	-	TRBV7-6	TRBJ2-1	CASSLGFRDVPGEQFF	TGTGCCAGCAGCTTAGGGTTCCGGGACGTCCCGGGAGAGCAGTTCTTC
TRBD1	once	TRBV6-1	TRBJ2-7	CASSETGHEQYF	TGTGCCAGCAGTGAGACAGGGCACGAGCAGTACTTC
-	-	TRBV11-2	TRBJ1-5	CASSLAGRQPQHF	TGTGCCAGCAGCTTAGCAGGGCGGCAGCCCCAGCATTTT
-	-	TRBV29-1	TRBJ2-5	CSVRTWLKGGETQYF	TGCAGCGTTCGAACGTGGTTGAAGGGGGGAGAGACCCAGTACTTC
-	-	TRBV7-9	TRBJ2-3	CASSLVIAVTDTQYF	TGTGCCAGCAGCTTAGTAATAGCGGTCACAGATACGCAGTATTTT
-	-	TRBV4-1	TRBJ1-4	CASSWPLGGTNEKLFF	TGCGCCAGCAGCTGGCCCTTGGGGGGCACTAATGAAAAACTGTTTTTT
-	once	TRBV28	TRBJ1-1	CASNSALGFLNTEAFF	TGTGCCAGCAATTCCGCCCTAGGGTTCCTGAACACTGAAGCTTTCTTT
-	-	TRBV6-5	TRBJ2-3	CASRYREGRTDTQYF	TGTGCCAGCAGATACAGGGAGGGAAGGACAGATACGCAGTATTTT
-	-	TRBV28	TRBJ2-5	CASSLGETQYF	TGTGCCAGCAGTTTAGGAGAGACCCAGTACTTC
-	-	TRBV6-7	TRBJ1-4	CASSYSRRVEKLFF	TGTGCCAGCAGTTACTCCCGGAGGGTTGAAAAACTGTTTTTT
TRBD2	-	TRBV11-2	TRBJ2-1	CASSLEAGAYNEQFF	TGTGCCAGCAGCTTAGAAGCGGGAGCCTACAATGAGCAGTTCTTC
-	-	TRBV15	TRBJ1-1	CATSRDPRNTEAFF	TGTGCCACCAGCAGAGATCCCCGGAACACTGAAGCTTTCTTT
-	-	TRBV29-1	TRBJ2-3	CSVDGGPKTFTDTQYF	TGCAGCGTTGATGGGGGTCCCAAAACCTTCACAGATACGCAGTATTTT
-	-	TRBV27	TRBJ2-3	CASSPTAASTDTQYF	TGTGCCAGCAGCCCGACAGCTGCTAGCACAGATACGCAGTATTTT
-	-	TRBV7-2	TRBJ1-5	CASSLRPPTDDSNQPQHF	TGTGCCAGCAGCTTAAGGCCACCGACGGACGATAGCAATCAGCCCCAGCATTTT
TRBD2	-	TRBV27	TRBJ2-1	CASSLSGPYNEQFF	TGTGCCAGCAGTCTTAGCGGGCCTTACAATGAGCAGTTCTTC
-	-	TRBV11-2	TRBJ2-7	CASSLDYTTGLVTYEQYF	TGTGCCAGCAGCTTAGATTACACCACAGGCCTAGTCACCTACGAGCAGTACTTC
-	-	TRBV4-1	TRBJ2-1	CASSQVGGYNEQFF	TGCGCCAGCAGCCAAGTTGGAGGCTATAATGAGCAGTTCTTC
-	-	TRBV23-1	TRBJ2-1	CASSPGSWSGEQFF	TGCGCCAGCAGCCCGGGGTCCTGGTCTGGTGAGCAGTTCTTC
TRBD2	-	TRBV29-1	TRBJ2-1	CSVEGRPGTSGRSAYNEQFF	TGCAGCGTTGAAGGTAGACCGGGAACCAGCGGGAGATCCGCCTACAATGAGCAGTTCTTC
-	-	TRBV4-1	TRBJ2-5	CASSQEQRTGGFGSEETQYF	TGCGCCAGCAGCCAAGAACAGCGGACGGGGGGCTTCGGTTCCGAAGAGACCCAGTACTTC
TRBD1	-	TRBV19	TRBJ2-3	CASSIVRTGGTDTQYF	TGTGCCAGTAGTATAGTGAGGACAGGGGGCACAGATACGCAGTATTTT
-	-	TRBV7-9	TRBJ2-7	CASSWDGPYEQYF	TGTGCCAGCAGCTGGGACGGACCCTACGAGCAGTACTTC
TRBD1	-	TRBV11-2	TRBJ2-7	CASSTGQNYEQYF	TGTGCCAGCAGCACGGGACAGAACTACGAGCAGTACTTC